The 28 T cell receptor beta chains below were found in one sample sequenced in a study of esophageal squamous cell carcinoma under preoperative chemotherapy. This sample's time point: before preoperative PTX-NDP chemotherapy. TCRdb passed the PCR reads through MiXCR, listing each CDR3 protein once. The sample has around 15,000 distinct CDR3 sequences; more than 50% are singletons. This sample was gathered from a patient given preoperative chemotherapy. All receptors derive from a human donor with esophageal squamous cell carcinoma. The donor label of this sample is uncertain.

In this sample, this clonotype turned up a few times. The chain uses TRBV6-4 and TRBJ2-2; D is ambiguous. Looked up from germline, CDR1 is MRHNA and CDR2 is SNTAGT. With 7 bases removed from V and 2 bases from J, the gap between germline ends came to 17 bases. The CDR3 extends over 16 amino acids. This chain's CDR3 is CASKREAAGNTGELFF. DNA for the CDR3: TGTGCCAGCAAACGCGAGGCGGCAGGCAACACCGGGGAGCTGTTTTTT.

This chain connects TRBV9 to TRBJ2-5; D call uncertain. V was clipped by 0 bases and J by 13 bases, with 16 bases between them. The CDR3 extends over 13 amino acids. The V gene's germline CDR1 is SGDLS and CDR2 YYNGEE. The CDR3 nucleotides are TGTGCCAGCAGCGTAGATGGGTTCCGCCCCCCGTACTTC. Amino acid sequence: CASSVDGFRPPYF.

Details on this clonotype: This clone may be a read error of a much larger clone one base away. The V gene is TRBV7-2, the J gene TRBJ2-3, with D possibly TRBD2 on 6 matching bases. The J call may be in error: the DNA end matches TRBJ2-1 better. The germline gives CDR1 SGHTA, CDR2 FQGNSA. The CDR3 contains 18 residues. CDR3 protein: CTSSPMFPGGTYYNEQFF. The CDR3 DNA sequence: TGTACCAGCAGCCCCATGTTCCCCGGCGGGACCTATTACAATGAGCAGTTCTTC.

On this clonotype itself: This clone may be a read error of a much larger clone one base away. CDR3 nucleotides: TGTGCCAGCAGTGAATGGGAGACCCAGTTCTTC. This gives the protein CASSEWETQFF. This sequence joins TRBV6-1 and TRBJ2-1, with TRBD2 as a possible D gene (5 bases). This CDR3 is built from 11 residues. Looked up from germline, CDR1 is MNHNS and CDR2 is SASEGT. The V end was cut by 2 bases, the J end by 13 bases, with 9 bases between.

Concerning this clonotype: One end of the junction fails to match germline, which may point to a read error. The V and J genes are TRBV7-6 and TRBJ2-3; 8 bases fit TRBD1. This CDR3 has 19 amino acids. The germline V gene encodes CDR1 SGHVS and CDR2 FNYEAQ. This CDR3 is CASSPQGALGGSVGDTQYF. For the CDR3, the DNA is TGTGCCAGCAGCCCGCAGGGGGCCTTAGGGGGAAGCGTCGGAGATACGCAGTATTTC.

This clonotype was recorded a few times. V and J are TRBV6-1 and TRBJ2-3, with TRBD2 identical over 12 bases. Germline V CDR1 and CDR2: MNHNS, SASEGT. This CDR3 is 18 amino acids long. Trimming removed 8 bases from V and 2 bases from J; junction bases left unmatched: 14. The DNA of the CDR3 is TGTGCCAGCTCCCTAGCGGGGGGGCCTGGTCGGGTCACAGATACGCAGTATTTT. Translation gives CASSLAGGPGRVTDTQYF.

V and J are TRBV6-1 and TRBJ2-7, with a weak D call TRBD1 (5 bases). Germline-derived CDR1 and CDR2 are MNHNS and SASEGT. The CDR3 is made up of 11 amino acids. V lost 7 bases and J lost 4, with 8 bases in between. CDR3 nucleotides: TGTGCCAGCAAGGGGTCTTACGAGCAGTACTTC. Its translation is CASKGSYEQYF.

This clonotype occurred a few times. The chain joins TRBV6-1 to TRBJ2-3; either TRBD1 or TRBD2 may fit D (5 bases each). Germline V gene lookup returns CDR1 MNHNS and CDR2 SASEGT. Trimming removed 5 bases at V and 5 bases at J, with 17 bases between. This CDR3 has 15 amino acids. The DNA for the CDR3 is TGTGCCAGCAGTCCCCAGAGGGGAAGGGGAGATACGCAGTATTTT. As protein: CASSPQRGRGDTQYF.

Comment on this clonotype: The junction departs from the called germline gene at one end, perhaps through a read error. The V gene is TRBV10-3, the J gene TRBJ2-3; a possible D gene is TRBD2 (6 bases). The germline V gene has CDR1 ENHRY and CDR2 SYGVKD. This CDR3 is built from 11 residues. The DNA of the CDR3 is TGTGGGGGCGGGAACCAAGATACGCAGTATTTC. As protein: CGGGNQDTQYF.

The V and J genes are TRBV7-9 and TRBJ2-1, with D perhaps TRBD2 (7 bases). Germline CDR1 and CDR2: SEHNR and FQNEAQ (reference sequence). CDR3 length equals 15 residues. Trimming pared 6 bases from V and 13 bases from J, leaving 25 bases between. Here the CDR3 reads CASSKGGAFKETQFF. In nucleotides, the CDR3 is TGTGCCAGCAGTAAAGGGGGGGCTTTCAAGGAGACCCAGTTCTTC.

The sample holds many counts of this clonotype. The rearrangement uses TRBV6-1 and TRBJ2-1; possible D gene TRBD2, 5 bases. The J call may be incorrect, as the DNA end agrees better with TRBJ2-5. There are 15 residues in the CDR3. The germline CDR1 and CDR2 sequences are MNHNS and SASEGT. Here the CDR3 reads CASSETALAGETQYF. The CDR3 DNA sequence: TGTGCCAGCAGTGAAACCGCCCTAGCTGGAGAGACCCAGTACTTC.

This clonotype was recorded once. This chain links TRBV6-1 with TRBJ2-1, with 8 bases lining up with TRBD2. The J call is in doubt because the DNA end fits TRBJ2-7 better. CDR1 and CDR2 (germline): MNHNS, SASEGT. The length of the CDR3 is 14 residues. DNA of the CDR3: TGTGCCAGCAGGGATTCCGGGGGGGGAAACGAGCAGTACTTC. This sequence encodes CASRDSGGGNEQYF.

CDR3 protein: CASSEALQGSETQFF. CDR3 coding DNA: TGTGCCAGCAGTGAAGCGTTACAGGGGTCAGAGACCCAGTTCTTC. V and J are TRBV6-1 and TRBJ2-5, with 7 positions matching TRBD1. The J call is doubtful: the DNA matches TRBJ2-1 better. The CDR3 extends over 15 amino acids. Germline CDR1 MNHNS, CDR2 SASEGT.

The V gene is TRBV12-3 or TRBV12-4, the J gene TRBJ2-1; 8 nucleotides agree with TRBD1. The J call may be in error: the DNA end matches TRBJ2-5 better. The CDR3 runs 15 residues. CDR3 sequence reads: CASSLGQGIQETQYF. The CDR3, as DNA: TGTGCCAGCAGTTTAGGACAGGGGATTCAAGAGACCCAGTACTTC.

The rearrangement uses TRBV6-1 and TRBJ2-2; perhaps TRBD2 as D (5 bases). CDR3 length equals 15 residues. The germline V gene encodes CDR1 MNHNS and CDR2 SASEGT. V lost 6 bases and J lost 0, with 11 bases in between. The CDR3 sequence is CASRQKLANTGELFF. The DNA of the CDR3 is TGTGCCAGCAGACAAAAACTAGCGAACACCGGGGAGCTGTTTTTT.

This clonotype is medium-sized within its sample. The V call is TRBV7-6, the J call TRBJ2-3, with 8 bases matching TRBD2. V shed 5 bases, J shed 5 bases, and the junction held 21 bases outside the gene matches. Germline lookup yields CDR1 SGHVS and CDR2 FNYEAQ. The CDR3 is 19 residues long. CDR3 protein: CASSPQGSLAGTLGDTQYF. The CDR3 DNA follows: TGTGCCAGCAGCCCGCAGGGGTCCTTAGCGGGAACCCTCGGAGATACGCAGTATTTT.

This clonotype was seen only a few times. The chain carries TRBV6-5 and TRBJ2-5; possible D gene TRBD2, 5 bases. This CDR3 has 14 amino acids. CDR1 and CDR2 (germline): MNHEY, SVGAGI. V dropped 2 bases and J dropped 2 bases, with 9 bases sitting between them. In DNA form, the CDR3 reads TGTGCCAGCAGTTACCGCACTAGACAAGAGACCCAGTACTTC. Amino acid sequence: CASSYRTRQETQYF.

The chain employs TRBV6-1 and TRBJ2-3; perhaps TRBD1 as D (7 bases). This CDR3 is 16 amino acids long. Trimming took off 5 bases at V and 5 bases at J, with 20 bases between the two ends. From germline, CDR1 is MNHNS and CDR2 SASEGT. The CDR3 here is CASSRNQGGGQDTQYF. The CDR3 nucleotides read TGTGCCAGCAGTCGCAACCAGGGGGGCGGGCAAGATACGCAGTATTTT.

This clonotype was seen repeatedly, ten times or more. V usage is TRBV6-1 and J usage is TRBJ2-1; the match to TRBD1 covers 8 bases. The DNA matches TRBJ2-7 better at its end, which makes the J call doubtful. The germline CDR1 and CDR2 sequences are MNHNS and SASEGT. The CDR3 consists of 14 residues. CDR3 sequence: CASSVQGGGYEQYF. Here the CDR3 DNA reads TGTGCCAGCAGCGTACAGGGGGGTGGATACGAGCAGTACTTC.

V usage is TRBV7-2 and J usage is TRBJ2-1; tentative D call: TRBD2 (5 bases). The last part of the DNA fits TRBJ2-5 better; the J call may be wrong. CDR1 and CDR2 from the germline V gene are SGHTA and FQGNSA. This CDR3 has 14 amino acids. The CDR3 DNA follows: TGTGCCAGCAGCTTAGCGTCTAGCCACGAGACCCAGTACTTC. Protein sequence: CASSLASSHETQYF.

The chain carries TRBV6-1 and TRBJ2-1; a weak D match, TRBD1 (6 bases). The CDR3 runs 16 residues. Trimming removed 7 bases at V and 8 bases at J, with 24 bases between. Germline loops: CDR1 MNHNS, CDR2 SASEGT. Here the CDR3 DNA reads TGTGCCAGCAAGGGAAGGCAAAAGGGGGATTTGGATGAGCAGTTCTTC. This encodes CASKGRQKGDLDEQFF.

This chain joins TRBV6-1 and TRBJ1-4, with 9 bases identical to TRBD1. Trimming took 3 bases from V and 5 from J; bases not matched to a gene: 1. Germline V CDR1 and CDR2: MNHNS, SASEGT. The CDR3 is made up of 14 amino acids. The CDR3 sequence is CASSDGTGNEKLFF. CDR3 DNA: TGTGCCAGCAGTGACGGGACAGGGAATGAAAAACTGTTTTTT.

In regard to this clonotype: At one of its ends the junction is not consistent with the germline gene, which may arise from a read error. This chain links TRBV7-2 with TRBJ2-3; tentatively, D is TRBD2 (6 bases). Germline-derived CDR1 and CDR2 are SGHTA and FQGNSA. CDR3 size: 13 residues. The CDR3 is CASSPGEEEAQYF. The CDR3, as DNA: TGTGCCAGCAGCCCGGGAGAGGAAGAGGCCCAGTATTTC.

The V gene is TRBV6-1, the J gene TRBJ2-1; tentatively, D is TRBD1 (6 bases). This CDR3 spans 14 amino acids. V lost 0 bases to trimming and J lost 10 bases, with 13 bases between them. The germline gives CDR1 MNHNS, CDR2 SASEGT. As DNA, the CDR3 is TGTGCCAGCAGTGAAGCCCCAGGGGCCCACGAGCAGTTCTTC. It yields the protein CASSEAPGAHEQFF.

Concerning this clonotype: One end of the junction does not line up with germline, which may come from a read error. The CDR3 sequence: CASRTGGRGDEQFF. The CDR3 coding sequence is TGTGCCAGCAGGACGGGGGGGAGAGGCGATGAGCAGTTTTTC. The V gene is TRBV6-1, the J gene TRBJ2-1; 8 positions match TRBD2. The germline gives CDR1 MNHNS, CDR2 SASEGT. CDR3 length: 14 residues.

The CDR3 region is CASSQGEGASNQPQHF. The CDR3 coding sequence is TGCGCCAGCAGCCAAGGGGAGGGGGCTAGCAATCAGCCCCAGCATTTT. The chain links TRBV4-1 to TRBJ1-5; 7 positions agree with TRBD1. CDR3 size: 16 residues. Germline-derived CDR1 and CDR2 are MGHRA and YSYEKL. V was pared by 1 base and J by 0 bases, with 3 bases of the junction left unmatched.

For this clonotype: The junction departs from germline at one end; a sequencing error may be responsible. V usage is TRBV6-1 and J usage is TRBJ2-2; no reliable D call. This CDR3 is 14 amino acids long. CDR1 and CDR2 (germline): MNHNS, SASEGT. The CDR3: CASSLGLSTEELFF. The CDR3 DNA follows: TGTGCCAGCAGCCTGGGTCTCAGCACCGAGGAGCTGTTTTTT.

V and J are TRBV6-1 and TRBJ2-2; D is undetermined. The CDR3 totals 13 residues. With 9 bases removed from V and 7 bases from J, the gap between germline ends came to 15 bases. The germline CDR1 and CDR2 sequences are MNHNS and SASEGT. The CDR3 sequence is CARGEAIGGELFF. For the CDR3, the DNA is TGTGCCAGGGGTGAAGCGATAGGCGGGGAGCTGTTTTTT.